A selection of T cell receptor beta chains follows, all from one sample in a study of T cells in Graves' hyperthyroidism and ophthalmopathy. One entry per CDR3 protein, called by TCRdb with MiXCR from the multiplex PCR reads. This repertoire shows 480,000 or so distinct CDR3 sequences, over 13% found once; its top ten account for about 17%. Input material: blood. These receptors were taken from a woman between 18 and 29 years old with Graves' hyperthyroidism. The CDR3 runs from the conserved cysteine through the conserved F or W. The D gene is left open where the match is weak. The size entry is marked missing in some rows and otherwise reads once, few, many or a size class.

d_call	cdr3_length	clone_size	v_call	j_call	cdr3_nt	cdr3_aa
TRBD1	14	many	TRBV7-9	TRBJ2-7	TGTGCCAGCAGCAATCGGGACAGGACATACGAGCAGTACTTC	CASSNRDRTYEQYF
.	16	few	TRBV20-1	TRBJ1-4	TGCAGTGCTAGAGATTTTCGGGGCGAAACTAATGAAAAACTGTTTTTT	CSARDFRGETNEKLFF
TRBD1	15	.	TRBV28	TRBJ1-2	TGTGCCAGCAGTTTCTCTGGGACAGGGGGCTTGGGCTACACCTTC	CASSFSGTGGLGYTF
TRBD1	16	few	TRBV20-1	TRBJ2-2	TGCAGTGCTAGAGAACCGGGACAGGCGAACACCGGGGAGCTGTTTTTT	CSAREPGQANTGELFF
.	13	few	TRBV27	TRBJ2-7	TGTGCCAGCAGGGAGCGGCTATCCTACGAGCAGTACTTC	CASRERLSYEQYF
.	16	many	TRBV7-9	TRBJ2-2	TGTGCCAGCAGCACACTACAGGGCCCGAACACCGGGGAGCTGTTTTTT	CASSTLQGPNTGELFF
TRBD2	15	.	TRBV20-1	TRBJ2-1	TGCAGTGCTCTTTCTAGCGGGAGCTCCTACAATGAGCAGTTCTTC	CSALSSGSSYNEQFF
TRBD1	13	.	TRBV29-1	TRBJ1-6	TGCAGCCCCCGGACAGGGGGTTGGTCACCCCTCCACTTT	CSPRTGGWSPLHF
TRBD1	16	.	TRBV20-1	TRBJ1-1	TGCAGTGCTCCCCGAACCGGGACAGCCACGAACACTGAAGCTTTCTTT	CSAPRTGTATNTEAFF
.	13	many	TRBV12-3/TRBV12-4	TRBJ1-5	TGTGCCAGCAGTTTGTTTCTGGGGGAGAGGGAGCATTTT	CASSLFLGEREHF
.	12	many	TRBV20-1	TRBJ2-1	TGCAGTGCCCCTGATGGGGGCCATGAGCAGTTCTTC	CSAPDGGHEQFF
.	15	few	TRBV24-1	TRBJ2-3	TGTGCCACCAGTGGGGGGGGCAGCAGGGCAGATACGCAGTATTTT	CATSGGGSRADTQYF
TRBD1	12	.	TRBV2	TRBJ2-7	TGTGCCAGCAGTGCTCAGGGGGCCGAGCAGTACTTC	CASSAQGAEQYF
TRBD1	15	many	TRBV11-2	TRBJ1-4	TGTGCCAGCAGCTTAGGGGACAGGGACTTTGAAAAACTGTTTTTT	CASSLGDRDFEKLFF
.	15	many	TRBV6-1	TRBJ1-3	TGTGCCAGCAGCCGAATGGGGTTCCGTGGAAACACCATATATTTT	CASSRMGFRGNTIYF
.	12	few	TRBV20-1	TRBJ1-2	TGCAGTGCTAGTCCCAGGGTTGGTGGCTACACCTTC	CSASPRVGGYTF
TRBD2	16	few	TRBV30	TRBJ2-1	TGTGCCTGGAGTCCGGGACTAGCGGGACCTTACAATGAGCAGTTCTTC	CAWSPGLAGPYNEQFF
.	14	many	TRBV6-1	TRBJ1-2	TGTGCCAGCAGTGAAGACCTGAGGCGGTATGGCTACACCTTC	CASSEDLRRYGYTF
.	14	.	TRBV3-1	TRBJ2-7	TGTGCCAGCAGCCAAGATACAGGCCGGTACGAGCAGTACTTC	CASSQDTGRYEQYF
TRBD2	14	.	TRBV19	TRBJ2-5	TGTGCCAGTAGTATACAGACGGGGGGGGAGACCCAGTACTTC	CASSIQTGGETQYF
TRBD1	15	.	TRBV27	TRBJ1-2	TGTGCCAGCAGTGGGCCGGACAGGGTGTGGAATGGCTACACCTTC	CASSGPDRVWNGYTF
TRBD1	15	.	TRBV9	TRBJ1-1	TGTGCCAGCAGCGCACTAGGGGGCCGGGACACTGAAGCTTTCTTT	CASSALGGRDTEAFF